This record looks at one T cell receptor (beta chain) sequence and its context. What it recognizes is unknown. Sequencing of TCR beta, carried out with a high-throughput approach, was applied to CD8+ and CD4+ T cells from the blood. The RNA input was roughly 0.45 to 1 ug, and it was reverse transcribed with random hexamers. One entry per CDR3 protein, called by TCRdb with MiXCR from the immunoSEQ multiplex PCR reads. The profile shows around 170,000 distinct CDR3 sequences, 90% to 95% of them singletons. CDR1 and CDR2 from the germline V gene are SNHLY and FYNNEI. This CDR3 has 14 residues. Between the trimmed V and J ends, which lost 6 bases and 9 bases, there was a span of 20 bases. This record belongs to a study of CD8 T cells in Susac syndrome. General study points: The CD4+ T cell repertoires in Susac syndrome were not clonally expanded.

Sequenced material: CD4+ T cells from PBMCs. This chain joins TRBV2 and TRBJ2-5; tentative D call: TRBD2 (6 bases). This receptor was obtained from a human donor with Susac syndrome. The CDR3 loop is CASREQTSRGPQYF. The CDR3 coding sequence is TGTGCCAGCAGAGAACAGACTAGTAGGGGTCCCCAGTACTTC.